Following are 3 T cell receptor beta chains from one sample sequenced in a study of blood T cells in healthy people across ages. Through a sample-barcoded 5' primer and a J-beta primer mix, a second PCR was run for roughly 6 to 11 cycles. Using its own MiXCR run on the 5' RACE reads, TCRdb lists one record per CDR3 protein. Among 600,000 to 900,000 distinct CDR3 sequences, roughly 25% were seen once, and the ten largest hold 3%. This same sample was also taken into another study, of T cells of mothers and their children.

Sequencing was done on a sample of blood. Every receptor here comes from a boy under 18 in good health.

Here the CDR3 reads CASSLQTGGRETQYF. The CDR3 DNA reads TGTGCCAGCAGCCTCCAGACAGGGGGTCGGGAGACCCAGTACTTC. This chain links TRBV7-2 with TRBJ2-5, with TRBD1 identical over 9 bases. J lost 5 bases, V lost 5 bases, and 9 bases had no gene match. The CDR3 is 15 residues long. Germline V gene lookup returns CDR1 SGHTA and CDR2 FQGNSA.

CDR3 DNA: TGTGCCAGCACCCAGGGGGTAAGCACAGATACGCAGTATTTT. This gives the protein CASTQGVSTDTQYF. The chain joins TRBV6-6 to TRBJ2-3, with TRBD1 identical over 7 bases. Germline V gives CDR1 MNHNY, CDR2 SVGAGI (reference sequence). Trimming cost V 7 bases and J 0 bases; bases outside gene matches: 4. The CDR3 runs 14 residues.

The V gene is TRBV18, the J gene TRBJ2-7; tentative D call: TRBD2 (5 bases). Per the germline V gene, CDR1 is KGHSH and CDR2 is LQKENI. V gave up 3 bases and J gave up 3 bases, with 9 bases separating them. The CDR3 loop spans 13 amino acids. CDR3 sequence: CASSPGVDYEQYF. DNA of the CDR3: TGTGCCAGCTCACCGGGAGTCGACTACGAGCAGTACTTC.